Below are 24 T cell receptor beta chains sequenced from a single sample in a study of monozygotic twins with cystic fibrosis. Here immunoSEQ multiplex PCR was the method, and the copy in TCRdb shows in-frame clones only, minus some. The sample carries roughly 13,000 clones, 80% to 95% recorded once. Source material: blood. The receptors shown here come from a girl aged 2-15 years with cystic fibrosis.

This clone showed up just once. This chain joins TRBV18 and TRBJ2-3, with D possibly TRBD2 on 6 matching bases. The ends were cut back, 1 base at V and 2 bases at J, with 10 bases in the middle. The CDR3 totals 15 residues. Germline lookup yields CDR1 KGHSH and CDR2 LQKENI. The CDR3 sequence: CASSPRAGITDTQYF. In DNA, the CDR3 is TGTGCCAGCTCACCACGGGCGGGGATCACAGATACGCAGTATTTT.

This clone is a singleton in its sample. The V call is TRBV7-3, the J call TRBJ1-5, with TRBD1 identical over 9 bases. Germline CDR1 is SGHTA and CDR2 is FQGTGA. CDR3 length: 15 residues. Trimming at V came to 5 bases and at J to 5 bases, leaving 7 bases not matched to a gene. CDR3 in amino acids: CASSATGQGHQPQHF. The CDR3 nucleotides read TGTGCCAGCAGCGCTACGGGACAGGGACATCAGCCCCAGCATTTT.

The gene calls are TRBV20-1 and TRBJ2-1, with D perhaps matching TRBD2 (5 bases). CDR1 is DFQATT, CDR2 SNEGSKA, per germline (reference sequence). The length of the CDR3 is 10 residues. V lost 6 bases, J lost 9 bases, and 9 bases lay in between. In DNA form, the CDR3 reads TGCAGTGCGGGAGTAAGTGAGCAGTTCTTC. Protein product: CSAGVSEQFF.

This chain links TRBV7-8 with TRBJ2-2; 7 bases match TRBD2. The CDR3 contains 14 residues. The germline gives CDR1 SGHVS, CDR2 FQNEAQ. Trimming cost V 2 bases and J 9 bases; bases outside gene matches: 6. The CDR3 loop reads CASSLTAGRRELFF. The CDR3 region has the DNA TGTGCCAGCAGCTTAACAGCCGGGAGGCGGGAGCTGTTTTTT.

This chain joins TRBV5-4 and TRBJ1-1; TRBD1 is a possible D gene (5 bases). Trimming pared 4 bases from V and 1 base from J, leaving 8 bases between. CDR1 and CDR2 (germline): SGHNT, YYREEE (reference sequence). The CDR3 extends over 13 amino acids. The CDR3 spells CASSVDRNTEAFF. The CDR3 coding sequence is TGTGCCAGCAGCGTAGACAGGAACACTGAAGCTTTCTTT. The variable domain in full, completed from reference TRBV5-4 and TRBJ1-1, reads ETGVTQSPTHLIKTRGQQVTLRCSSQSGHNTVSWYQQALGQGPQFIFQYYREEENGRGNFPPRFSGLQFPNYSSELNVNALELDDSALYLCASSVDRNTEAFFGQGTRLTVV.

The genes are TRBV7-8 and TRBJ2-7; D tentatively fits TRBD1 or TRBD2 (5 bases each). This CDR3 spans 16 amino acids. The germline V gene has CDR1 SGHVS and CDR2 FQNEAQ. With 5 bases removed from V and 1 base from J, the gap between germline ends came to 18 bases. The CDR3 coding sequence is TGTGCCAGCAGCCCAGGGTGGGGAGCGTCATCCTACGAGCAGTACTTC. It translates to CASSPGWGASSYEQYF.

The table lists this clone with a count of one. The rearrangement links TRBV2 to TRBJ2-2; 11 nucleotides agree with TRBD1. The germline V gene has CDR1 SNHLY and CDR2 FYNNEI. The CDR3 contains 19 residues. Trimming removed 0 bases from V and 0 bases from J; junction bases left unmatched: 6. The chain's CDR3 is CASSEAPPGQGANTGELFF. CDR3 nucleotide sequence: TGTGCCAGCAGTGAAGCGCCCCCGGGACAGGGGGCGAACACCGGGGAGCTGTTTTTT.

The rearrangement uses TRBV27 and TRBJ2-7; D is uncertain. Germline CDR1 MNHEY, CDR2 SMNVEV (reference sequence). The CDR3 is 12 amino acids. V lost 3 bases and J lost 3, with 6 bases in between. For the CDR3, the DNA is TGTGCCAGCAGTTTGAATGGCTACGAGCAGTACTTC. Translated, it gives CASSLNGYEQYF.

The chain combines TRBV28 with TRBJ2-1; 11 bases are a match to TRBD2. With 6 bases clipped from V and 3 bases from J, the junction kept 7 bases outside the gene matches. The CDR3 runs 16 residues. Germline V gene data show CDR1 as MDHEN and CDR2 as SYDVKM. CDR3 in amino acids: CASRTSGALGYNEQFF. DNA for the CDR3: TGTGCCAGCAGGACTAGCGGGGCTCTGGGCTACAATGAGCAGTTCTTC.

The chain joins TRBV25-1 to TRBJ1-4, with D possibly TRBD1 on 5 matching bases. V was shortened by 0 bases and J by 2 bases, with 13 bases between the two germline ends. Germline-derived CDR1 and CDR2 are MGHDK and SYGVNS. The CDR3 loop spans 17 amino acids. The CDR3 sequence is CASSEYKGVRTNEKLFF. The CDR3 DNA is TGTGCCAGCAGTGAATATAAAGGGGTGAGGACTAATGAAAAACTGTTTTTT.

The CDR3 region has the DNA TGTGCCAGCAGTCCCATCGCGGCAGGGGGCTTTCAGCCCCAGCATTTT. It is translated as CASSPIAAGGFQPQHF. This rearrangement joins TRBV28 to TRBJ1-5; 8 bases fit TRBD1. V shed 5 bases, J shed 6 bases, and the junction held 12 bases outside the gene matches. Germline V CDR1 and CDR2: MDHEN, SYDVKM. This CDR3 spans 16 amino acids.

The CDR3 sequence is CASTSTSSPYNEQFF. CDR3 nucleotide sequence: TGTGCCAGCACCAGCACTAGTTCGCCTTACAATGAGCAGTTCTTC. V gene TRBV9 combines with J gene TRBJ2-1; D perhaps matches TRBD2 (5 bases). CDR1 and CDR2 (germline): SGDLS, YYNGEE. V was cut by 6 bases and J by 4 bases, with 17 bases left in between. The CDR3 has 15 residues.

The chain joins TRBV5-6 to TRBJ1-2; 7 nucleotides match TRBD1. The germline V gene encodes CDR1 SGHDT and CDR2 YYEEEE. The trim removed 0 bases at V and 3 bases at J, leaving 5 bases unmatched. The CDR3 totals 15 residues. CDR3 residues: CASSLVGQPDYGYTF. In DNA, the CDR3 is TGTGCCAGCAGCTTGGTGGGACAGCCGGACTATGGCTACACCTTC.

This clone was seen a single time. The chain combines TRBV15 with TRBJ1-1, with 8 positions matching TRBD1. Per the germline V gene, CDR1 is LNHNV and CDR2 is YYDKDF (reference sequence). V was pared by 0 bases and J by 6 bases, with 3 bases of the junction left unmatched. This CDR3 is built from 14 residues. For the CDR3, the DNA is TGTGCCACCAGCAGAGATCAACAGGGGGCTGAAGCTTTCTTT. Its translation: CATSRDQQGAEAFF.

This clone was picked up a small number of times. The chain links TRBV29-1 to TRBJ1-2; tentatively, D is TRBD1 (6 bases). The CDR3 consists of 11 residues. Trimming took 4 bases from V and 6 from J, leaving 9 bases between them. In germline, CDR1 is SQVTM, CDR2 ANQGSEA. The CDR3 DNA reads as TGCAGCGTTGTCAGGGGAGATGGCTACACCTTC. Protein sequence: CSVVRGDGYTF.

CDR3 sequence: CASSRAGTSYNEQFF. CDR3 nucleotides: TGCGCCAGCAGCCGCGCCGGGACGTCATACAATGAGCAGTTCTTC. J is TRBJ2-1 and V is TRBV4-3, with D perhaps matching TRBD1 or TRBD2 (5 bases each). Germline V lookup: CDR1 LGHNA, CDR2 YSLEER. This CDR3 is 15 amino acids long. The V and J ends lost 4 bases and 4 bases respectively, with 14 bases between them.

This chain uses TRBV4-1 with TRBJ1-4; D uncertain. V shed 1 base and J shed 7 bases, with 7 bases lying between them. Per the germline V gene, CDR1 is MGHRA and CDR2 is YSYEKL. The CDR3 has 13 residues. The CDR3 region is CASSQVAFEKLFF. CDR3 nucleotides: TGCGCCAGCAGCCAAGTGGCATTTGAAAAACTGTTTTTT.

The chain has TRBV11-2 and TRBJ2-3; D unresolved. V was clipped by 3 bases and J by 1 base, with 5 bases between them. CDR3 length: 13 residues. Germline V gene lookup returns CDR1 SGHAT and CDR2 FQNNGV. The CDR3 region is CASSFPGTDTQYF. DNA for the CDR3: TGTGCCAGCAGCTTCCCGGGCACAGATACGCAGTATTTT.

The V call is TRBV30, the J call TRBJ2-7, with D possibly being TRBD1 (5 bases). This CDR3 has 15 residues. V was cut by 3 bases and J by 5 bases, with 20 bases left in between. Germline CDR1 reads GTSNPN; CDR2 reads SVGIG (reference sequence). CDR3 in DNA: TGTGCCTGGAGGCCTCTACCGCAGGGTAGACACGAGCAGTACTTC. Translating gives CAWRPLPQGRHEQYF.

The chain uses TRBV5-6 and TRBJ2-7; the match to TRBD2 covers 9 bases. V lost 1 base and J lost 3; bases outside the gene matches: 2. The CDR3 has 14 residues. Germline V CDR1 and CDR2: SGHDT, YYEEEE. The CDR3, as DNA: TGTGCCAGCAGCTTGCGCGGGAGGGTCTACGAGCAGTACTTC. Translated, it gives CASSLRGRVYEQYF.

This chain connects TRBV7-3 to TRBJ2-2; no clear D. V was cut by 2 bases and J by 7 bases, with 11 bases left in between. CDR3 size: 14 residues. Germline lookup yields CDR1 SGHTA and CDR2 FQGTGA. CDR3 bases: TGTGCCAGCAGCTTAGCGCCAGGCGGCGGGGAGCTGTTTTTT. Its protein product is CASSLAPGGGELFF.

The genes are TRBV15 and TRBJ2-5, with D possibly being TRBD2 (6 bases). This CDR3 is 17 amino acids long. Looked up from germline, CDR1 is LNHNV and CDR2 is YYDKDF (reference sequence). Between the trimmed V and J ends, which lost 5 bases and 1 base, there was a span of 20 bases. CDR3 sequence reads: CATSAVPGRRGQETQYF. DNA of the CDR3: TGTGCCACCAGCGCCGTTCCGGGCCGGAGGGGCCAAGAGACCCAGTACTTC.

The V call is TRBV6-1, the J call TRBJ2-2; unclear D gene. This CDR3 region has 13 residues. Trimming removed 10 bases at V and 2 bases at J, with 11 bases between. Germline CDR1 is MNHNS and CDR2 is SASEGT. The CDR3 spells CATKNSNTGELFF. CDR3 nucleotides: TGTGCCACCAAAAACAGCAACACCGGGGAGCTGTTTTTT.

The CDR3 DNA sequence: TGCAGCGGGCGAAGGACAGACTACAATGAGCAGTTCTTC. Translated, it gives CSGRRTDYNEQFF. This chain joins TRBV29-1 and TRBJ2-1, with a weak D call TRBD1 (6 bases). Germline loops: CDR1 SQVTM, CDR2 ANQGSEA. This CDR3 is 13 amino acids long. The V gene lost 7 bases and the J gene lost 3 bases, with 13 bases spanning the gap.